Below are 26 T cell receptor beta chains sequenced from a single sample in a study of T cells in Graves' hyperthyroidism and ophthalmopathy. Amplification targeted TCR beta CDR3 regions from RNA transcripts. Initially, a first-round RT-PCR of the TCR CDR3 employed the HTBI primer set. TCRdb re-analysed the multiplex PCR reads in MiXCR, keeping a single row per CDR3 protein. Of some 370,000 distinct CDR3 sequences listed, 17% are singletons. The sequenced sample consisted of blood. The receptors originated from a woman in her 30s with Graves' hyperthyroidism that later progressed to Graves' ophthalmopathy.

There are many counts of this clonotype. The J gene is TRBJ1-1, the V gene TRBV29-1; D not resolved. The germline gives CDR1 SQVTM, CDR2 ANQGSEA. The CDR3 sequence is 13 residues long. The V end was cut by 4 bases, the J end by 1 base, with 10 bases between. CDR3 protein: CSVGARGNTEAFF. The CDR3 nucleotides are TGCAGCGTTGGAGCGCGAGGGAACACTGAAGCTTTCTTT.

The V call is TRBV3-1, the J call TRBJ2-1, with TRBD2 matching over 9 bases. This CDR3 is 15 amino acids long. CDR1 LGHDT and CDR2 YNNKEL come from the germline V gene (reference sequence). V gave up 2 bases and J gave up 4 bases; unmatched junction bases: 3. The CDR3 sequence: CASSQLTSGYNEQFF. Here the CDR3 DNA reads TGTGCCAGCAGCCAACTGACTAGCGGATACAATGAGCAGTTCTTC.

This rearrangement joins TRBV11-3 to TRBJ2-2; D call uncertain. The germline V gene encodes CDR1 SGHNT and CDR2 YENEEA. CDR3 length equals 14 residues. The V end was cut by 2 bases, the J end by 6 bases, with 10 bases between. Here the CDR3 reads CASSLSQLPGELFF. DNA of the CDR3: TGTGCCAGCAGCTTAAGTCAGCTCCCCGGGGAGCTGTTTTTT.

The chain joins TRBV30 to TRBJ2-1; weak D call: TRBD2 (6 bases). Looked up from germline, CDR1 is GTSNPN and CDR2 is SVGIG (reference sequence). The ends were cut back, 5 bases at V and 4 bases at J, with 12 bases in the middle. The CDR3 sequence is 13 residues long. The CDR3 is CAWGGPIYNEQFF. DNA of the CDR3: TGTGCCTGGGGAGGGCCTATATACAATGAGCAGTTCTTC.

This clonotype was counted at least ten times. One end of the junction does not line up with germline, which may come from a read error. The CDR3 region has the DNA TGCGAAGCGACAGGGAAAAAGAGGGACACTGAAGCTTTCTTT. The encoded protein is CEATGKKRDTEAFF. This chain links TRBV6-1 with TRBJ1-1; 7 nucleotides line up with TRBD1. CDR1 is MNHNS, CDR2 SASEGT, per germline. The CDR3 has 14 residues.

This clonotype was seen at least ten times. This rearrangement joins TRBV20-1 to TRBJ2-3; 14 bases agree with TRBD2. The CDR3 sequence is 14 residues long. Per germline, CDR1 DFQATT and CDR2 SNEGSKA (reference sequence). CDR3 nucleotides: TGCGGGCCGACTAGCGGGGGGGCAGACGATACGCAGTATTTT. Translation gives CGPTSGGADDTQYF.

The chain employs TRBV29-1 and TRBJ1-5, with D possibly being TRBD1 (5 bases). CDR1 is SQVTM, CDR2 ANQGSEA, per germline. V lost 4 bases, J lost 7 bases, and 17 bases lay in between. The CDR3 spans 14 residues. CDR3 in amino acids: CSVVLVGDGQPQHF. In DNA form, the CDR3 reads TGCAGCGTTGTGCTTGTTGGGGACGGACAGCCCCAGCATTTT.

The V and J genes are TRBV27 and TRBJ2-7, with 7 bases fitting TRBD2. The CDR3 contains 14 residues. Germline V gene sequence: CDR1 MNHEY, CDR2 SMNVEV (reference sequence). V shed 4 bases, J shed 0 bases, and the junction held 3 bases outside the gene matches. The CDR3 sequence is CASSYAGDSYEQYF. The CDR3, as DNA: TGTGCCAGCAGTTATGCGGGAGACTCCTACGAGCAGTACTTC.

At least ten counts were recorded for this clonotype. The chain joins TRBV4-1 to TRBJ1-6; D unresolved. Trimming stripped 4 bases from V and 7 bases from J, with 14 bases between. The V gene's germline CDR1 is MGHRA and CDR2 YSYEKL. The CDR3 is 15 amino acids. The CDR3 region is CASSPGARENSPLHF. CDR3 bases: TGCGCCAGCAGCCCCGGTGCCAGAGAAAATTCACCCCTCCACTTT.

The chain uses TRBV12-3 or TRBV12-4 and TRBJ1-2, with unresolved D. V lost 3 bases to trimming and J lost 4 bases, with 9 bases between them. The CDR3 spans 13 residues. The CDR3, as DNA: TGTGCCAGCAGTTTGGGTAAAGTCTATGGCTACACCTTC. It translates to CASSLGKVYGYTF.

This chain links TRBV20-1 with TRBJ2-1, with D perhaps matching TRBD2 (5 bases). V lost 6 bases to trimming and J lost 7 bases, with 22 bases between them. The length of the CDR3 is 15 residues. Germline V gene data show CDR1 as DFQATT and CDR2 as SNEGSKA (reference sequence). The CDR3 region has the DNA TGCAGTGCCCCTCCTCGACTAAAGTTTGGAAATGAGCAGTTCTTC. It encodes CSAPPRLKFGNEQFF.

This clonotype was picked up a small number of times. This chain's CDR3 is CASSTPDRGGYGYTF. The CDR3 DNA is TGCGCCAGCAGCACTCCGGACAGGGGTGGGTATGGCTACACCTTC. This chain uses TRBV5-1 with TRBJ1-2; 9 bases line up with TRBD1. The CDR3 sequence is 15 residues long. CDR1 SGHRS and CDR2 YFSETQ come from the germline V gene. The V segment lost 4 bases and the J segment 5 bases; nucleotides outside the gene matches: 9.

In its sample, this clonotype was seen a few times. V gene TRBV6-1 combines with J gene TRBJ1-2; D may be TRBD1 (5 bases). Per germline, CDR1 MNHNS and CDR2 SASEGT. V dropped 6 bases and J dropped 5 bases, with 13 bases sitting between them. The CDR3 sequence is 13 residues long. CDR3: CASRGYRLYGYTF. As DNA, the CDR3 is TGTGCCAGCAGGGGGTACAGGTTATATGGCTACACCTTC.

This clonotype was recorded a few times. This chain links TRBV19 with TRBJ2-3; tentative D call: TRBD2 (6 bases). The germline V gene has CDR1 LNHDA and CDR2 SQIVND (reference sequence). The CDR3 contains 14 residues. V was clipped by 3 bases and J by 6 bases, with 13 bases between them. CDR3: CASSMAGSTDTQYF. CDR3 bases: TGTGCCAGTAGTATGGCCGGGAGTACGGATACGCAGTATTTT.

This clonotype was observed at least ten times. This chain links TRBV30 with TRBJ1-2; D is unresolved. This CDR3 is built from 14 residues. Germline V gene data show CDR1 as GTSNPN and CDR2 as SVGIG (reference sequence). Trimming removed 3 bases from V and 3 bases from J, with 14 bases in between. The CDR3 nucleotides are TGTGCCTGGAGGCCCAAAGGTGTCTACTATGGCTACACCTTC. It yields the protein CAWRPKGVYYGYTF. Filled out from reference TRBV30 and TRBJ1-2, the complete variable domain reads SQTIHQWPATLVQPVGSPLSLECTVEGTSNPNLYWYRQAAGRGLQLLFYSVGIGQISSEVPQNLSASRPQDRQFILSSKKLLLSDSGFYLCAWRPKGVYYGYTFGSGTRLTVV.

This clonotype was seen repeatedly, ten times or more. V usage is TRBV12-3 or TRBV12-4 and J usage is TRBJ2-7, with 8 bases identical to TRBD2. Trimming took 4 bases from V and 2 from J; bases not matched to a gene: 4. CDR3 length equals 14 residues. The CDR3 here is CASSSGGLPYEQYF. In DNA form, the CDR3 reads TGTGCCAGCAGTTCGGGGGGGCTCCCCTACGAGCAGTACTTC.

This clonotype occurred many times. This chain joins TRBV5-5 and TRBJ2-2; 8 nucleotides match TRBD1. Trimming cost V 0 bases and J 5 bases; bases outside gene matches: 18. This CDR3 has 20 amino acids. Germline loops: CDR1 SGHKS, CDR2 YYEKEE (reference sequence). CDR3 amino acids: CASSLATDILRDRRTGELFF. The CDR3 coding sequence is TGTGCCAGCAGCTTGGCCACAGACATTCTTCGGGACAGGAGAACCGGGGAGCTGTTTTTT. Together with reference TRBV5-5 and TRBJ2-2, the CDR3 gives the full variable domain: DAGVTQSPTHLIKTRGQQVTLRCSPISGHKSVSWYQQVLGQGPQFIFQYYEKEERGRGNFPDRFSARQFPNYSSELNVNALLLGDSALYLCASSLATDILRDRRTGELFFGEGSRLTVL.

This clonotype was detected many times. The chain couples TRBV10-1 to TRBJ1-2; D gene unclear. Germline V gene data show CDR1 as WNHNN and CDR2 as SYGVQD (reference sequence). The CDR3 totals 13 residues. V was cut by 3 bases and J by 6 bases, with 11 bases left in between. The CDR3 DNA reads TGCGCCAGCAGTGATGGGCAGCACGATGGCTACACCTTC. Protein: CASSDGQHDGYTF.

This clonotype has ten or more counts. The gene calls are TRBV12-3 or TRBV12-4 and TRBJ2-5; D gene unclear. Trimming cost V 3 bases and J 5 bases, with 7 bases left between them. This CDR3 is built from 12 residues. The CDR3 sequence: CASSLQRETQYF. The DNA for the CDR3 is TGTGCCAGCAGTTTGCAAAGGGAGACCCAGTACTTC.

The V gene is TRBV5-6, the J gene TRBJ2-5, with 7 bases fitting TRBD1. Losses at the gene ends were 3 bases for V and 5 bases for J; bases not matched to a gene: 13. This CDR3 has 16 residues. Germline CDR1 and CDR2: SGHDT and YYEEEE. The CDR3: CASSSETTGFFETQYF. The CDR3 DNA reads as TGTGCCAGCAGCTCTGAAACGACAGGGTTTTTTGAGACCCAGTACTTC.

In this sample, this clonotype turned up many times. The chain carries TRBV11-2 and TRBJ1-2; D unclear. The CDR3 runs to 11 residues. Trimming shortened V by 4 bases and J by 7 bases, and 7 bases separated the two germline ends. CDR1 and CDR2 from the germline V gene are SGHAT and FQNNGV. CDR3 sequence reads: CASSSYGGYTF. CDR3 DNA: TGTGCCAGCAGCTCATACGGTGGCTACACCTTC.

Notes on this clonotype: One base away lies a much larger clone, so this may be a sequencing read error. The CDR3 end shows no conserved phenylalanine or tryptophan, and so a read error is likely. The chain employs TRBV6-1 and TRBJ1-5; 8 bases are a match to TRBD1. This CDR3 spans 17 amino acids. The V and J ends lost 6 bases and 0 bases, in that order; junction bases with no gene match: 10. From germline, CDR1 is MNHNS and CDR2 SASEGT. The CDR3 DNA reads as TGTGCCAGCAGGGTGGACAGGGCCCCGTATAGCAATCAGCCCCAGCATCTT. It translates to CASRVDRAPYSNQPQHL.

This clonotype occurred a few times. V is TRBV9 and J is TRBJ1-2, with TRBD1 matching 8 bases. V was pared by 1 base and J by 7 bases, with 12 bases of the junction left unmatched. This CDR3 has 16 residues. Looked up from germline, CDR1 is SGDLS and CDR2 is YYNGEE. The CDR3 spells CASSVTGTGAPGGYTF. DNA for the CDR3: TGTGCCAGCAGCGTAACCGGGACAGGCGCCCCGGGTGGCTACACCTTC.

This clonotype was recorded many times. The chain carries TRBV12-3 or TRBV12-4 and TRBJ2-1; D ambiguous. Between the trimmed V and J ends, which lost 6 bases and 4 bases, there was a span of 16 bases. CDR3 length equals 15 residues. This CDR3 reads CASRKTRLGYNEQFF. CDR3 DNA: TGTGCCAGCAGGAAGACTCGACTGGGGTACAATGAGCAGTTCTTC.

The CDR3 coding sequence is TGTGCCATCACCTTGCTAACCGGGACACATAATGAAAAACTGTTTTTT. Translating gives CAITLLTGTHNEKLFF. The chain uses TRBV10-3 and TRBJ1-4, with D possibly TRBD1 on 6 matching bases. V lost 7 bases, J lost 4 bases, and 19 bases lay in between. This CDR3 has 16 amino acids. Germline V CDR1 and CDR2: ENHRY, SYGVKD.

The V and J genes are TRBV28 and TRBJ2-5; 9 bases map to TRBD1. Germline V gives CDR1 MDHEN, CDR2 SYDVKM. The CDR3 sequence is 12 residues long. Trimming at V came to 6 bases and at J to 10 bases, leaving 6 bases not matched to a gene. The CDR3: CASSRGQGNQYF. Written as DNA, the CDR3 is TGTGCCAGCAGCCGGGGACAGGGCAACCAGTACTTC.